These 29 T cell receptor beta chains came from one sample sequenced in a study of chemoradiotherapy in HPV16-positive cancers (dated by TCRdb to between 2021 and 2023). Libraries were built with the immunoSEQ multiplex PCR assay. In its TCRdb copy, this immuneACCESS table keeps in-frame sequences only and misses some clones. Where compared with another copy, unresolved V genes explain less than half of these, and the others have no known cause. This sample holds 25,000 to 30,000 clones; around 84% were observed only once. Together, the top ten hold around 5.1% of the sample. The sequenced sample was blood, obtained from a patient who underwent chemoradiotherapy. The receptor source for this set is a human donor with HPV-associated anogenital cancer.

The gene calls are TRBV28 and TRBJ1-5; 8 bases line up with TRBD1. V was pared by 6 bases and J by 8 bases, with 12 bases of the junction left unmatched. This CDR3 is 15 amino acids long. CDR1 is MDHEN and CDR2 is SYDVKM in the germline V gene. CDR3 DNA sequence: TGTGCCAGCAGGGTAAGCTCAGGGGGCATTGAGCCCCAGCATTTT. It specifies CASRVSSGGIEPQHF.

Points on this clone: At the DNA level, this CDR3 is encoded by other sequences in the same sample as well. The gene calls are TRBV7-2 and TRBJ2-1; tentatively, D is TRBD2 (5 bases). The CDR3 loop spans 13 amino acids. Germline V lookup: CDR1 SGHTA, CDR2 FQGNSA. The V and J ends lost 5 bases and 6 bases respectively, with 11 bases between them. The CDR3 loop is CASSLLRVNEQFF. The CDR3 DNA sequence: TGTGCCAGCAGCCTCCTGAGGGTCAATGAGCAGTTCTTC.

This clone occurred once. This rearrangement joins TRBV4-1 to TRBJ2-2; D not resolved. The CDR3 loop spans 15 amino acids. Trimming left V 4 bases short and J 0 bases short, with 9 bases between. The germline V gene has CDR1 MGHRA and CDR2 YSYEKL. The CDR3 here is CASSPGLTNTGELFF. The CDR3 bases are TGCGCCAGCAGCCCCGGGTTAACGAACACCGGGGAGCTGTTTTTT.

V usage is TRBV2 and J usage is TRBJ1-4; 9 nucleotides align to TRBD1. The germline gives CDR1 SNHLY, CDR2 FYNNEI. The CDR3 covers 14 residues. V was pared by 6 bases and J by 8 bases, with 7 bases of the junction left unmatched. CDR3 protein: CASRPGTGIEKLFF. The DNA of the CDR3 is TGTGCCAGCAGGCCCGGGACAGGGATCGAAAAACTGTTTTTT. The whole variable domain, filled in from reference TRBV2 and TRBJ1-4, reads EPEVTQTPSHQVTQMGQEVILRCVPISNHLYFYWYRQILGQKVEFLVSFYNNEISEKSEIFDDQFSVERPDGSNFTLKIRSTKLEDSAMYFCASRPGTGIEKLFFGSGTQLSVL.

The genes are TRBV5-1 and TRBJ1-1; no reliable D call. CDR3 size: 15 residues. V was pared by 2 bases and J by 5 bases, with 16 bases between. The V gene's germline CDR1 is SGHRS and CDR2 YFSETQ. CDR3 sequence (DNA): TGCGCCAGCAGCTTAGACTTCTTCCCGGAGACTGAAGCTTTCTTT. Amino acid sequence: CASSLDFFPETEAFF.

CDR3 coding DNA: TGCGCCAGCAGCCAAGTGCAGTCCCCTCAGCCCCAGCATTTT. Its translation: CASSQVQSPQPQHF. The chain links TRBV4-1 to TRBJ1-5; D unresolved. V lost 1 base and J lost 6, with 10 bases in between. CDR1 and CDR2 (germline): MGHRA, YSYEKL. The CDR3 sequence is 14 residues long.

The chain employs TRBV19 and TRBJ2-4, with D maybe TRBD1 (5 bases). The germline V gene encodes CDR1 LNHDA and CDR2 SQIVND (reference sequence). Trimming left V 7 bases short and J 0 bases short, with 13 bases between. The CDR3 has 15 residues. The CDR3: CASTPQGLAKNIQYF. The DNA for the CDR3 is TGTGCCAGTACGCCCCAGGGTCTAGCCAAAAACATTCAGTACTTC. Full variable domain (remainder filled in from reference TRBV19 and TRBJ2-4): DGGITQSPKYLFRKEGQNVTLSCEQNLNHDAMYWYRQDPGQGLRLIYYSQIVNDFQKGDIAEGYSVSREKKESFPLTVTSAQKNPTAFYLCASTPQGLAKNIQYFGAGTRLSVL.

The J gene is TRBJ1-4, the V gene TRBV7-5; TRBD1 is the table's D call, not checked against the DNA. TRBV7-5 counts as a pseudogene. This CDR3 contains 16 residues. CDR3 bases: TGTGCCAGAAGCCGAATTGACAGGCCAACTAATGAAAAACTGTTTTTT. Its translation: CARSRIDRPTNEKLFF.

The chain links TRBV5-4 to TRBJ2-3; 8 positions agree with TRBD2. The CDR3 totals 15 residues. The trim removed 1 base at V and 1 base at J, leaving 2 bases unmatched. CDR1 is SGHNT, CDR2 YYREEE, per germline (reference sequence). The CDR3 nucleotides read TGTGCCAGCAGCTTGAAAGCGGGGGGCACAGATACGCAGTATTTT. Translating gives CASSLKAGGTDTQYF.

The chain has TRBV19 and TRBJ1-3; D call uncertain. The germline gives CDR1 LNHDA, CDR2 SQIVND (reference sequence). Trimming cost V 5 bases and J 7 bases, with 15 bases left between them. This CDR3 has 14 residues. The CDR3 DNA reads as TGTGCCAGTAGTGTTCAAGGAGGGCGCAACACCATATATTTT. Translation: CASSVQGGRNTIYF.

The genes are TRBV2 and TRBJ2-1; tentatively, D is TRBD1 (8 bases). The CDR3 is made up of 14 amino acids. V lost 1 base and J 10 bases, leaving 14 bases between the germline ends. The germline CDR1 and CDR2 sequences are SNHLY and FYNNEI. As DNA, the CDR3 is TGTGCCAGCAGTGAAGGGACAGGGAGGGGGGAGCAGTTCTTC. The encoded protein is CASSEGTGRGEQFF.

J is TRBJ1-1 and V is TRBV11-2; possibly TRBD1 for D (5 bases). The CDR3 contains 13 residues. Germline-derived CDR1 and CDR2 are SGHAT and FQNNGV. V was cut by 5 bases and J by 10 bases, with 17 bases left in between. CDR3 protein: CASSGRVSQGAFF. The DNA for the CDR3 is TGTGCCAGCAGCGGGCGGGTTAGCCAGGGAGCTTTCTTT.

The V call is TRBV27, the J call TRBJ1-3; D perhaps matches TRBD1 (6 bases). Germline V gives CDR1 MNHEY, CDR2 SMNVEV (reference sequence). This CDR3 region has 15 residues. Trimming stripped 5 bases from V and 5 bases from J, with 16 bases between. CDR3 in DNA: TGTGCCAGCAGTATTACACAGGGTGGAAGAAACACCATATATTTT. This gives the protein CASSITQGGRNTIYF.

The table lists this clone with a count of one. The chain combines TRBV6-1 with TRBJ2-7, with unresolved D. This CDR3 has 11 residues. Germline V lookup: CDR1 MNHNS, CDR2 SASEGT. The V end lost 8 bases, the J end lost 2 bases, and 7 bases lay between the germline ends. CDR3 sequence: CASDQAYEQYF. The CDR3 region has the DNA TGTGCCAGCGACCAGGCCTACGAGCAGTACTTC.

The gene calls are TRBV7-9 and TRBJ2-2, with 14 bases identical to TRBD2. The CDR3 consists of 17 residues. The junction had 0 bases not matched to a gene; V was cut back by 3 bases and J by 0 bases. CDR1 and CDR2 (germline): SEHNR, FQNEAQ (reference sequence). DNA for the CDR3: TGTGCCAGCAGCTTGGGACTAGCGGGGGCGAACACCGGGGAGCTGTTTTTT. Translated: CASSLGLAGANTGELFF.

This chain connects TRBV2 to TRBJ1-6; 8 nucleotides align to TRBD1. The CDR3 loop spans 13 amino acids. The germline gives CDR1 SNHLY, CDR2 FYNNEI. With V trimmed by 6 bases and J by 10 bases, 5 bases remained unmatched. The CDR3, as DNA: TGTGCCAGCAGGGACAGGGAAGGGTCACCCCTCCACTTT. This gives the protein CASRDREGSPLHF.

CDR3 nucleotide sequence: TGTGCCAGCTACGGACAAGTCAACAATGAGCAGTTCTTC. Residues: CASYGQVNNEQFF. V usage is TRBV6-1 and J usage is TRBJ2-1; perhaps TRBD1 as D (5 bases). The ends were cut back, 8 bases at V and 5 bases at J, with 13 bases in the middle. The germline gives CDR1 MNHNS, CDR2 SASEGT. The CDR3 runs to 13 residues.

This rearrangement joins TRBV30 to TRBJ2-5, with TRBD2 matching over 8 bases. Germline V gene sequence: CDR1 GTSNPN, CDR2 SVGIG (reference sequence). Trimming cost V 4 bases and J 5 bases; bases outside gene matches: 15. This CDR3 is 16 amino acids long. Written as DNA, the CDR3 is TGTGCCTGGACTGTAACGGGGGGGCTCGGAGGGGAGACCCAGTACTTC. Encoded protein: CAWTVTGGLGGETQYF.

This clone was counted once. The genes are TRBV4-1 and TRBJ1-1; 7 positions match TRBD1. J gave up 5 bases and V 2 bases, and 2 bases lay outside the gene matches. This CDR3 region has 13 residues. The germline V gene has CDR1 MGHRA and CDR2 YSYEKL. CDR3 sequence (DNA): TGCGCCAGCAGCCAACACAGGGGAACTGAAGCTTTCTTT. It is translated as CASSQHRGTEAFF.

V is TRBV7-9 and J is TRBJ1-2, with TRBD1 as a possible D gene (5 bases). CDR1 is SEHNR and CDR2 is FQNEAQ in the germline V gene (reference sequence). Trimming took 5 bases from V and 7 from J, leaving 20 bases between them. The CDR3 totals 15 residues. The chain's CDR3 is CASSTARGDLGGYTF. The CDR3 region has the DNA TGTGCCAGCAGCACCGCGAGGGGTGATTTAGGTGGCTACACCTTC.

The chain combines TRBV5-1 with TRBJ2-2; TRBD2 is a possible D gene (5 bases). CDR3 length equals 17 residues. The ends were cut back, 0 bases at V and 4 bases at J, with 16 bases in the middle. Germline loops: CDR1 SGHRS, CDR2 YFSETQ. Here the CDR3 reads CASSLVVVIGSTGELFF. The CDR3 DNA reads as TGCGCCAGCAGCTTGGTGGTCGTCATAGGGAGCACCGGGGAGCTGTTTTTT.

This chain links TRBV29-1 with TRBJ2-3; D might be TRBD2 (6 bases). Trimming stripped 3 bases from V and 2 bases from J, with 18 bases between. Germline CDR1 and CDR2: SQVTM and ANQGSEA. The CDR3 is 16 residues long. CDR3 loop: CSVDPATAGLTDTQYF. CDR3 DNA sequence: TGCAGCGTTGACCCCGCGACAGCGGGCCTCACAGATACGCAGTATTTT.

The V and J genes are TRBV2 and TRBJ2-7, with D perhaps matching TRBD1 (6 bases). The ends were cut back, 6 bases at V and 1 base at J, with 13 bases in the middle. The germline CDR1 and CDR2 sequences are SNHLY and FYNNEI. The CDR3 spans 14 residues. The CDR3 DNA reads TGTGCCAGCAGAGGACAGCCGCCTTCCTACGAGCAGTACGTC. Protein product: CASRGQPPSYEQYV.

The chain employs TRBV11-3 and TRBJ2-5, with 8 positions matching TRBD2. Germline CDR1 SGHNT, CDR2 YENEEA. The CDR3 is made up of 15 amino acids. V was pared by 3 bases and J by 4 bases, with 7 bases of the junction left unmatched. CDR3 in amino acids: CASSLDSGVGETQYF. The CDR3 DNA sequence: TGTGCCAGCAGCTTGGATAGCGGGGTCGGAGAGACCCAGTACTTC.

V and J are TRBV6-5 and TRBJ1-1, with D unclear. Trimming took 6 bases from V and 2 from J, leaving 10 bases between them. Germline-derived CDR1 and CDR2 are MNHEY and SVGAGI. The CDR3 runs 13 residues. The CDR3 sequence is CASSRTYNTEAFF. The CDR3 DNA sequence: TGTGCCAGCAGCCGAACATACAACACTGAAGCTTTCTTT.

The chain joins TRBV2 to TRBJ2-3; 7 nucleotides align to TRBD2. Looked up from germline, CDR1 is SNHLY and CDR2 is FYNNEI. The CDR3 is made up of 14 amino acids. V was clipped by 3 bases and J by 1 base; unmatched bases: 1. The CDR3 reads CASSDGLGTDTQYF. The DNA of the CDR3 is TGTGCCAGCAGTGATGGACTAGGCACAGATACGCAGTATTTT.

The rearrangement uses TRBV29-1 and TRBJ1-2; D is perhaps TRBD1 (5 bases). Between the trimmed V and J ends, which lost 6 bases and 4 bases, there was a span of 21 bases. The CDR3 sequence is 15 residues long. CDR1 and CDR2 from the germline V gene are SQVTM and ANQGSEA. CDR3 sequence (DNA): TGCAGCGTCGGGGCACGGAAGGACGGAATCTATGGCTACACCTTC. Its protein is CSVGARKDGIYGYTF.

This chain links TRBV27 with TRBJ1-5, with D possibly matching TRBD1 (5 bases). This CDR3 is 15 amino acids long. V was pared by 0 bases and J by 4 bases, with 10 bases between. Looked up from germline, CDR1 is MNHEY and CDR2 is SMNVEV (reference sequence). Here the CDR3 DNA reads TGTGCCAGCAGTTTATCTGCGGGGCCAAATCAGCCCCAGCATTTT. The encoded protein is CASSLSAGPNQPQHF.

CDR3 DNA: TGTGCCTGGAGCAACCAACTAGCGGGGGTAGATACGCAGTATTTT. Its protein product is CAWSNQLAGVDTQYF. V gene TRBV30 combines with J gene TRBJ2-3, with 11 positions matching TRBD2. CDR1 GTSNPN and CDR2 SVGIG come from the germline V gene (reference sequence). The CDR3 covers 15 residues. With V trimmed by 3 bases and J by 5 bases, 7 bases remained unmatched.